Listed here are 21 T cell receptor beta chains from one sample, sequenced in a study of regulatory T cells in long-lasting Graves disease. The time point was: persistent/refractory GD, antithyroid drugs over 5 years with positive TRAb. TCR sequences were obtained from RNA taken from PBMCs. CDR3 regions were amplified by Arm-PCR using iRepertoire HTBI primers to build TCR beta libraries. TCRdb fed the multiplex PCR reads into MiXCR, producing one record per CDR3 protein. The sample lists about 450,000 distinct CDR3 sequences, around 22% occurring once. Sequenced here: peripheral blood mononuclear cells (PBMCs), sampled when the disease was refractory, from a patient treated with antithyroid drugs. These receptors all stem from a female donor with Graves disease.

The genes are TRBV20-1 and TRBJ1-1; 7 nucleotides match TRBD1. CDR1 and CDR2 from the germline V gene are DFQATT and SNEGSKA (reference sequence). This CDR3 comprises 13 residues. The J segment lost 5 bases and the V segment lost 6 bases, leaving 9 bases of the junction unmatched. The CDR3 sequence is CSAKTGVGTEAFF. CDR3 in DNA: TGCAGTGCCAAAACAGGGGTAGGAACTGAAGCTTTCTTT.

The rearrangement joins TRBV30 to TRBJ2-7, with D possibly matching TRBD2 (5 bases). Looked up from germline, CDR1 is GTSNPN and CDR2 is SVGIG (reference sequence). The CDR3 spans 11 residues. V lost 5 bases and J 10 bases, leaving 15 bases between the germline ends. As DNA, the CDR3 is TGTGCCTGGGACTACGAGCTTGGACAGTACTTC. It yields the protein CAWDYELGQYF.

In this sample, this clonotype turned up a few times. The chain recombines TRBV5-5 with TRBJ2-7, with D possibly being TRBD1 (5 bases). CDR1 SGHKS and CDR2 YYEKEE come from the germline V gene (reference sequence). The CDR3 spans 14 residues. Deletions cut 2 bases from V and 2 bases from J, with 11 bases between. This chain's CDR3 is CASSFYRSTYEQYF. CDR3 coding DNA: TGTGCCAGCAGCTTTTACAGGAGCACCTACGAGCAGTACTTC. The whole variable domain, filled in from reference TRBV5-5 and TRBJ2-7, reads DAGVTQSPTHLIKTRGQQVTLRCSPISGHKSVSWYQQVLGQGPQFIFQYYEKEERGRGNFPDRFSARQFPNYSSELNVNALLLGDSALYLCASSFYRSTYEQYFGPGTRLTVT.

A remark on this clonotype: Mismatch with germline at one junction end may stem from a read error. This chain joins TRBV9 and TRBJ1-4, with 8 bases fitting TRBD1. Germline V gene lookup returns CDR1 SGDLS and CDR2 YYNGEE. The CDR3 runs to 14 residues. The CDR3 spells CASSAGTGNEELFF. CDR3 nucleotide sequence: TGTGCCAGCAGCGCCGGGACAGGTAATGAAGAACTGTTTTTT.

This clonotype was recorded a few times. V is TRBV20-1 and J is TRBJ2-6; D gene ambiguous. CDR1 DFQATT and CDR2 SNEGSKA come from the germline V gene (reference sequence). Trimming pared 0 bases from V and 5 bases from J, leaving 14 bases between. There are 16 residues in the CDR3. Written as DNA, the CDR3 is TGCAGTGCTAGAGATAGGGCCACCGGAAGGGCCAACGTCCTGACTTTC. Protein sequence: CSARDRATGRANVLTF.

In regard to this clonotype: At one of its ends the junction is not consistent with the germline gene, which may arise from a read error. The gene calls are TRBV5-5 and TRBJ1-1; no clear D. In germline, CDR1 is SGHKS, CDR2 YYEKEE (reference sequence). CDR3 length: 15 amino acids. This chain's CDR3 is CAGSLGWQPNTEAFF. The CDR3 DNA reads TGTGCCGGCAGCCTGGGGTGGCAGCCGAACACTGAAGCTTTCTTT.

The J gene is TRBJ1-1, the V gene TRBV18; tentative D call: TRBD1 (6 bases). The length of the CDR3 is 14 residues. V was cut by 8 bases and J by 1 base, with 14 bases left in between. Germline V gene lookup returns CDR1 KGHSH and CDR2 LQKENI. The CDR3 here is CASTSQGSNTEAFF. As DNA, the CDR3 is TGTGCCAGCACATCACAGGGTTCGAACACTGAAGCTTTCTTT.

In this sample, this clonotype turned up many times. Here the CDR3 reads CASSSRGESYEQYF. CDR3 nucleotide sequence: TGTGCCAGCAGTTCGCGCGGGGAGAGCTACGAGCAGTACTTC. This rearrangement joins TRBV12-3 or TRBV12-4 to TRBJ2-7; D is perhaps TRBD2 (6 bases). V was pared by 4 bases and J by 3 bases, with 13 bases between. The CDR3 runs to 14 residues.

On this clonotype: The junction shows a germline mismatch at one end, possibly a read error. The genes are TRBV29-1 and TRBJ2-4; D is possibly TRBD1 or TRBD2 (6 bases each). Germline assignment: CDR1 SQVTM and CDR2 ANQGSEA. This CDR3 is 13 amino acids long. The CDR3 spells CSVDSGAGNILYF. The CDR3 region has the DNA TGCAGCGTTGACTCGGGGGCAGGGAACATTCTGTACTTC.

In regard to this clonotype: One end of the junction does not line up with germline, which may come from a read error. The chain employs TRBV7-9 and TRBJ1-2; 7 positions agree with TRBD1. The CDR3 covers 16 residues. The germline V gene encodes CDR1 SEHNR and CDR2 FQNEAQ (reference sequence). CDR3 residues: CASSLAGGQQLYSYTF. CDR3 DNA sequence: TGTGCCAGCAGCTTAGCCGGGGGACAGCAACTCTATAGCTACACCTTC.

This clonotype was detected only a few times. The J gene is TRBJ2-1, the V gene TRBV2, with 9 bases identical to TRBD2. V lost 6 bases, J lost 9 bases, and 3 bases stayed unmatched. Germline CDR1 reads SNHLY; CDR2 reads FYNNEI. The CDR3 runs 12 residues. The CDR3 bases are TGTGCCAGCAGATCTAGCGGGATTGAGCAGTTCTTC. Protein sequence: CASRSSGIEQFF.

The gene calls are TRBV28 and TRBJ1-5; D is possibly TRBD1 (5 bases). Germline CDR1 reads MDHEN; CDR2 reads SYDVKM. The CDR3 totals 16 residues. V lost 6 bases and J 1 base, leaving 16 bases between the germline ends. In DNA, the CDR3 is TGTGCCAGCAGCATCCACAGGACACGGAGCAATCAGCCCCAGCATTTT. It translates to CASSIHRTRSNQPQHF.

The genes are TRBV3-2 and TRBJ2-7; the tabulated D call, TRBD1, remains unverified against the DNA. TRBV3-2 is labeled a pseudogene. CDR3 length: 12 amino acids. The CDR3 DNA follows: TGTGCCAGCAGCCGGGACAGGCGCCGGCAGTACTTC. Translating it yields CASSRDRRRQYF.

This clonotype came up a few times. Here the CDR3 DNA reads TGTGCCAGCAGTCGAAGACTAGCGGGAGTCGATACGCAGTATTTT. This gives the protein CASSRRLAGVDTQYF. The chain uses TRBV2 and TRBJ2-3; 12 positions agree with TRBD2. This CDR3 contains 15 residues. The trim removed 5 bases at V and 6 bases at J, leaving 6 bases unmatched. Germline V gene sequence: CDR1 SNHLY, CDR2 FYNNEI.

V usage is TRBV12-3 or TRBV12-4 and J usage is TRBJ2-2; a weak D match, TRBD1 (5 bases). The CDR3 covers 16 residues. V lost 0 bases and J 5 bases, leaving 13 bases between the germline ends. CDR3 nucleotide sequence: TGTGCCAGCAGTTTAGCACCGCAGGGTTTGACCGGGGAGCTGTTTTTT. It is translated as CASSLAPQGLTGELFF.

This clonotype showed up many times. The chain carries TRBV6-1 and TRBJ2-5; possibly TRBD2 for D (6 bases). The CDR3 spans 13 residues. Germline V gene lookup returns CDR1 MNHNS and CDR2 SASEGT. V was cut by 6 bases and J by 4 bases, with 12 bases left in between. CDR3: CASSRDSRETQYF. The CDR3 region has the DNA TGTGCCAGCAGCCGGGACTCGAGAGAGACCCAGTACTTC.

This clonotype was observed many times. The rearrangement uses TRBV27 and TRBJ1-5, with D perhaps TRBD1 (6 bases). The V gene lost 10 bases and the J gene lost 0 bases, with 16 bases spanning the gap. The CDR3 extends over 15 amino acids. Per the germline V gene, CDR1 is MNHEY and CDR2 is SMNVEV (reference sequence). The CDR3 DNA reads TGTGCCACCTCAGAGGGGGTTAGTAGCAATCAGCCCCAGCATTTT. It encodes CATSEGVSSNQPQHF.

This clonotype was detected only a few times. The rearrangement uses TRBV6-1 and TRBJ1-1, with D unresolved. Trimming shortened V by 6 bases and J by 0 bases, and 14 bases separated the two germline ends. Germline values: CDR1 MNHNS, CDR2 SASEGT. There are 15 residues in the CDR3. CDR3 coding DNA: TGTGCCAGCAGCCTCCTTCCCCTTATGAACACTGAAGCTTTCTTT. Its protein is CASSLLPLMNTEAFF.

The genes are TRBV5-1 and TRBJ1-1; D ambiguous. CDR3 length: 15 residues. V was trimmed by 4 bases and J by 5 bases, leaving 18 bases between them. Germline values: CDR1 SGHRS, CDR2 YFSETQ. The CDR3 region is CASSRVRGLQTEAFF. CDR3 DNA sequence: TGCGCCAGCAGCCGTGTACGAGGTCTTCAGACTGAAGCTTTCTTT. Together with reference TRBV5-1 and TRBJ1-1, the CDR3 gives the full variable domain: KAGVTQTPRYLIKTRGQQVTLSCSPISGHRSVSWYQQTPGQGLQFLFEYFSETQRNKGNFPGRFSGRQFSNSRSEMNVSTLELGDSALYLCASSRVRGLQTEAFFGQGTRLTVV.

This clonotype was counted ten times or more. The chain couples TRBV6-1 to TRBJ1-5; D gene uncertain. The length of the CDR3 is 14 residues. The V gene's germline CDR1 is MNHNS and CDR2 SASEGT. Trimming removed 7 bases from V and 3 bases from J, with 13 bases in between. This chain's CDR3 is CASMRAGYNQPQHF. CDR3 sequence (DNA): TGTGCCAGCATGCGGGCAGGTTACAATCAGCCCCAGCATTTT.

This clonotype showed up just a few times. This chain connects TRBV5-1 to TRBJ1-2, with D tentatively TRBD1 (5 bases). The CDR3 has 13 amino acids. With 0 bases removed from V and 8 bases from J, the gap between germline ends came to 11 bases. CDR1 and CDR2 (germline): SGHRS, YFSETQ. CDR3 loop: CASSLVQGKGYTF. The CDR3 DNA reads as TGCGCCAGCAGCTTGGTCCAGGGAAAGGGCTACACCTTC.